This T cell receptor beta chain stems from a study of blood T cell repertoires in COVID-19 (dated by TCRdb to about 2020). About the study as a whole: The collaborator samples originated in the United States, Italy and Spain and spanned the acute and convalescent phases of COVID-19. The samples were drawn from two sources: the first 160 participants of the ongoing ImmuneRACE study, and 1,000 to 1,500 subjects contributed by 6 global collaborators. The dataset comprised deeply sampled blood TCRbeta repertoires from subjects exposed to, actively infected with, or recovered from COVID-19. The prospective study material was composed of cDNA or gDNA derived from T cells, B-cell-depleted T cells, or PBMCs. A de-identified subject ID, COVID-19 status, age in years and sex were almost always included in the sample metadata. Where HLA class I and class II types were available, the types were taken from metadata supplied by the sample provider, not from assay-based typing. The repertoires were released in a freely available public database intended as a resource for research on the immune response to SARS-CoV-2. Overall study outcomes, separate from this receptor: The quantity of clinical and demographic metadata differed by source and by participant and was supplied without curation.

To note about this clone: The specificity of this receptor is unknown. Base-call qualities are not available, and no considerably larger clone is one nucleotide away.

TCRbeta CDR3 regions were amplified from genomic DNA using the immunoSEQ Assay, a bias-controlled multiplex PCR. The paper's data handling went like this. Nucleated cell counts per sample were estimated from amplification of reference gene primers within the assay. To quantify the absolute abundance of each unique TCRbeta CDR3 rearrangement, sequence reads were collapsed and filtered. For each sample, productive Simpson clonality was calculated by taking the square root of Simpson's diversity index across productive rearrangements. TCRdb took this table from immuneACCESS and kept in-frame rearrangements with V and J called. Such tables lack part of the clones; where checked against another copy, unresolved V genes explain under half of the gap, and the rest is unexplained. V and J calls and clone size follow that table, whereas D and trimming were derived from the DNA. This sample lists about 150,000 clones; 80% to 90% were detected once. The ten most abundant clones make up 8.6% of the sample.

The CDR3 measures 15 amino acids from cysteine to phenylalanine. This entry keeps only the CDR3 DNA: 45 bases, framed from base 1. Cut back by 6 bases and 4 bases, the V and J ends lie 15 bases apart. The CDR1 and CDR2 encoded by the germline V gene are MDHEN and SYDVKM. Whole blood was collected in K2EDTA tubes by collaborating institutions according to the institutions' own protocols. For TCRbeta analysis, collaborator samples were shipped as frozen whole blood, as isolated PBMCs, or as DNA extracted from either sample type. This receptor was taken from a woman between 50 and 59 years old with active or convalescent COVID-19. Sample: peripheral blood. The chain couples TRBV28 to TRBJ2-2; TRBD1 is perhaps the D gene, given 6 matching bases. The base sequence is TGTGCCAGCAGCCCAGCGCAGGGGCGCACCGGGGAGCTGTTTTTT. Translated, this is CASSPAQGRTGELFF.